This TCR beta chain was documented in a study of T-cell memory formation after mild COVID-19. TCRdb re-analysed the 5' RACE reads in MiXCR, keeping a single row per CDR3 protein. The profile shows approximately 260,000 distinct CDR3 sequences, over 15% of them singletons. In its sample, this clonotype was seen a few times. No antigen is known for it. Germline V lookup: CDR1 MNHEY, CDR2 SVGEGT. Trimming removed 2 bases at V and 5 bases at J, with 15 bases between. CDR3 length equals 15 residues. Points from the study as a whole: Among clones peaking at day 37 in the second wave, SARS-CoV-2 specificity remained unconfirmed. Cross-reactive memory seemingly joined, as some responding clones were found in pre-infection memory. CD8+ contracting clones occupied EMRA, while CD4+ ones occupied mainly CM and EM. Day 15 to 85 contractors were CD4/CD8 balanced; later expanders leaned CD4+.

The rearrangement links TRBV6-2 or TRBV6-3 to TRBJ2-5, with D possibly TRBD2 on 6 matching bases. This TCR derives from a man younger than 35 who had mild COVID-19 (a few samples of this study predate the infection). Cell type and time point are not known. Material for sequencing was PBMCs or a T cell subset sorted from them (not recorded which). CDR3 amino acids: CASSYGGARGETQYF. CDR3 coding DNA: TGTGCCAGCAGTTACGGAGGGGCGCGAGGGGAGACCCAGTACTTC.